This TCR beta chain was identified during a study of OX40 agonist ivuxolimab in advanced cancers. Comments on this clone: The antigen remains undetermined.

The study, taken as a whole, reports: Both CD4+ and CD8+ T cell populations in blood had undergone clonal expansion by week 6 at 0.1 to 3.0 mg/kg.

Sequenced by immunoSEQ multiplex PCR; TCRdb stores in-frame clones only, minus some. Of under 85,000 clones detected, 93% appear once; the ten largest clones hold roughly 6.4%. The CDR3 loop spans 12 amino acids. Germline-derived CDR1 and CDR2 are WSHSY and SAAADI. V gave up 3 bases and J gave up 2 bases, with 4 bases separating them. Sequencing was performed on CD4+ or CD8+ T cells sorted from blood, taken in a trial of the OX40 agonist ivuxolimab. This TCR was sampled from an adult with an advanced solid tumor such as melanoma, head and neck, liver or kidney cancer. The chain links TRBV10-2 to TRBJ1-2; D ambiguous. The CDR3, as DNA: TGCGCCAGCAGTGAAGGAAACTATGGCTACACCTTC. Its protein product is CASSEGNYGYTF.